One T cell receptor (beta chain) is described in this entry. V lost 6 bases to trimming and J lost 1 base, with 21 bases between them. Germline loops: CDR1 KGHSH, CDR2 LQKENI. The CDR3 totals 17 residues. The sample comes from a study of T cells in Graves' hyperthyroidism and ophthalmopathy. Amplified regions were TCR beta CDR3 sequences from RNA transcripts. HTBI primers were employed in a first-round RT-PCR of the TCR CDR3. From the multiplex PCR reads, TCRdb called clonotypes with MiXCR, one entry per CDR3 protein. Of approximately 640,000 distinct CDR3 sequences listed, roughly 17% are singletons. This sequence was found in a man aged 50-59 years with Graves' hyperthyroidism. The sequencing input was blood. This rearrangement joins TRBV18 to TRBJ1-1, with a possible D match to TRBD1 (5 bases). CDR3 DNA sequence: TGTGCCAGCTCCGTAACTCAGACACAGGTTCAGAACACTGAAGCTTTCTTT. This translates into CASSVTQTQVQNTEAFF. Filled out from reference TRBV18 and TRBJ1-1, the complete variable domain reads NAGVMQNPRHLVRRRGQEARLRCSPMKGHSHVYWYRQLPEEGLKFMVYLQKENIIDESGMPKERFSAEFPKEGPSILRIQQVVRGDSAAYFCASSVTQTQVQNTEAFFGQGTRLTVV.